A single sample gave rise to the 18 T cell receptor beta chains below, sequenced in a study of OX40 agonist ivuxolimab in advanced cancers. TCRdb's copy holds only in-frame clones and misses some; the assay was immunoSEQ multiplex PCR. Of around 60,000 clones listed, less than 85% were seen once; the top ten hold roughly a tenth. The material was CD4+ or CD8+ T cells sorted from blood, obtained in a trial of the OX40 agonist ivuxolimab. The receptors originated from an adult with an advanced solid tumor such as melanoma, head and neck, liver or kidney cancer.

V is TRBV18 and J is TRBJ2-1; tentative D call: TRBD2 (5 bases). The CDR3 is 14 residues long. Between the trimmed V and J ends, which lost 0 bases and 4 bases, there was a span of 7 bases. CDR1 is KGHSH, CDR2 LQKENI, per germline. DNA for the CDR3: TGTGCCAGCTCACCACCCGGACTGTACAATGAGCAGTTCTTC. It translates to CASSPPGLYNEQFF.

The CDR3 DNA sequence: TGTGCCAGCAGCGGTCGGACAGGGGGGGCATTCTACGAGCAGTACTTC. This sequence encodes CASSGRTGGAFYEQYF. The gene calls are TRBV7-9 and TRBJ2-7; 10 bases fit TRBD1. The germline CDR1 and CDR2 sequences are SEHNR and FQNEAQ (reference sequence). V trimming: 5 bases; J trimming: 3 bases; junction bases outside the gene matches: 10. The length of the CDR3 is 16 residues. Using reference TRBV7-9 and TRBJ2-7 for the parts outside the CDR3, the full variable domain is DTGVSQNPRHKITKRGQNVTFRCDPISEHNRLYWYRQTLGQGPEFLTYFQNEAQLEKSRLLSDRFSAERPKGSFSTLEIQRTEQGDSAMYLCASSGRTGGAFYEQYFGPGTRLTVT.

Only one count was recorded for this clone. The rearrangement joins TRBV4-1 to TRBJ2-7, with D perhaps TRBD1 or TRBD2 (5 bases each). CDR3 length equals 14 residues. Germline loops: CDR1 MGHRA, CDR2 YSYEKL. V lost 2 bases and J 3 bases, leaving 11 bases between the germline ends. CDR3 protein: CASSQPGPGYEQYF. In DNA form, the CDR3 reads TGCGCCAGCAGCCAACCGGGACCAGGCTACGAGCAGTACTTC.

V and J are TRBV19 and TRBJ2-2; 7 bases line up with TRBD2. The V gene's germline CDR1 is LNHDA and CDR2 SQIVND (reference sequence). Trimming at V came to 5 bases and at J to 7 bases, leaving 10 bases not matched to a gene. The CDR3 totals 15 residues. The CDR3 sequence: CASSPRTSEGGELFF. Here the CDR3 DNA reads TGTGCCAGTAGTCCAAGGACTAGTGAAGGCGGGGAGCTGTTTTTT. The full variable domain, completed using reference TRBV19 and TRBJ2-2, is DGGITQSPKYLFRKEGQNVTLSCEQNLNHDAMYWYRQDPGQGLRLIYYSQIVNDFQKGDIAEGYSVSREKKESFPLTVTSAQKNPTAFYLCASSPRTSEGGELFFGEGSRLTVL.

In its sample, this clone was seen a few times. The chain has TRBV6-6 and TRBJ1-4; D is possibly TRBD1 (6 bases). CDR3 length: 13 residues. Per germline, CDR1 MNHNY and CDR2 SVGAGI (reference sequence). V shed 5 bases and J shed 7 bases, with 11 bases lying between them. CDR3 nucleotide sequence: TGTGCCAGCAGTATTTACAGGGCTGAAAAACTGTTTTTT. Its protein is CASSIYRAEKLFF.

The chain carries TRBV27 and TRBJ2-7, with 9 bases identical to TRBD1. J was trimmed by 2 bases and V by 7 bases; bases with no gene match: 15. This CDR3 is 17 amino acids long. The germline V gene encodes CDR1 MNHEY and CDR2 SMNVEV (reference sequence). CDR3 DNA: TGTGCCAGCACACGATCCGGGACAGGGTTATCCCCCTACGAGCAGTACTTC. Translated: CASTRSGTGLSPYEQYF.

This clone was found once. This chain links TRBV10-3 with TRBJ2-7; 8 nucleotides line up with TRBD1. The CDR3 totals 15 residues. V lost 3 bases to trimming and J lost 1 base; unmatched junction nucleotides: 5. Germline V gene data show CDR1 as ENHRY and CDR2 as SYGVKD. CDR3 residues: CAISDDRGKSYEQYF. The DNA of the CDR3 is TGTGCCATCAGTGACGACAGGGGCAAATCCTACGAGCAGTACTTC.

This clone was detected only once. The V and J genes are TRBV27 and TRBJ1-5; possible D gene TRBD1, 6 bases. Germline CDR1 is MNHEY and CDR2 is SMNVEV (reference sequence). V lost 0 bases to trimming and J lost 1 base, with 13 bases between them. This CDR3 is 17 amino acids long. CDR3 in DNA: TGTGCCAGCAGTTTATCAGGACAGTACGTCAGCAATCAGCCCCAGCATTTT. Translating it yields CASSLSGQYVSNQPQHF.

This chain joins TRBV5-4 and TRBJ2-3; D gene uncertain. Deletions cut 0 bases from V and 2 bases from J, with 7 bases between. The CDR3 has 14 residues. Germline loops: CDR1 SGHNT, CDR2 YYREEE (reference sequence). CDR3 loop: CASSLGGFTDTQYF. DNA of the CDR3: TGTGCCAGCAGCTTGGGGGGATTCACAGATACGCAGTATTTT. The full variable domain, rest sourced from reference TRBV5-4 and TRBJ2-3, is ETGVTQSPTHLIKTRGQQVTLRCSSQSGHNTVSWYQQALGQGPQFIFQYYREEENGRGNFPPRFSGLQFPNYSSELNVNALELDDSALYLCASSLGGFTDTQYFGPGTRLTVL.

This clone was counted between two and nine times. The chain links TRBV19 to TRBJ2-1; a possible D gene is TRBD1 (5 bases). This CDR3 has 20 amino acids. The V end was cut by 1 base, the J end by 4 bases, with 26 bases between. Per germline, CDR1 LNHDA and CDR2 SQIVND (reference sequence). The chain's CDR3 is CASSIGGPDTTWNIYNEQFF. The CDR3 nucleotides read TGTGCCAGTAGTATAGGGGGCCCAGATACTACATGGAATATATACAATGAGCAGTTCTTC. The variable domain in full, completed from reference TRBV19 and TRBJ2-1, reads DGGITQSPKYLFRKEGQNVTLSCEQNLNHDAMYWYRQDPGQGLRLIYYSQIVNDFQKGDIAEGYSVSREKKESFPLTVTSAQKNPTAFYLCASSIGGPDTTWNIYNEQFFGPGTRLTVL.

This chain joins TRBV5-5 and TRBJ1-3, with 10 bases that match TRBD1. Looked up from germline, CDR1 is SGHKS and CDR2 is YYEKEE (reference sequence). The CDR3 is 15 residues long. V lost 4 bases and J lost 2; bases outside the gene matches: 3. DNA for the CDR3: TGTGCCAGCAGCAGTGGGACAGGGGCTGGAAACACCATATATTTT. It codes for CASSSGTGAGNTIYF.

V gene TRBV19 combines with J gene TRBJ2-1, with unresolved D. The CDR3 spans 12 residues. Deletions cut 2 bases from V and 10 bases from J, with 9 bases between. Germline CDR1 and CDR2: LNHDA and SQIVND (reference sequence). The CDR3 is CASSIRLGEQFF. The CDR3 bases are TGTGCCAGTAGTATACGCCTTGGAGAGCAGTTCTTC.

The V gene is TRBV5-1, the J gene TRBJ2-7; D perhaps matches TRBD2 (6 bases). The CDR3 runs 15 residues. Germline CDR1 SGHRS, CDR2 YFSETQ. V was trimmed by 2 bases and J by 0 bases, leaving 12 bases between them. This CDR3 is CASSFPGDGSYEQYF. DNA for the CDR3: TGCGCCAGCAGCTTCCCGGGGGACGGCTCCTACGAGCAGTACTTC.

This chain connects TRBV28 to TRBJ2-3; 12 bases are shared with TRBD2. V dropped 6 bases and J dropped 4; count of bases not matched to a gene: 29. Germline V gene sequence: CDR1 MDHEN, CDR2 SYDVKM. This CDR3 spans 23 amino acids. CDR3: CASSPRGPSGGADYSFVPDTQYF. In nucleotides, the CDR3 is TGTGCCAGCAGCCCCCGAGGGCCTAGCGGGGGGGCCGATTACTCTTTTGTCCCAGATACGCAGTATTTT.

The chain is built from TRBV18 and TRBJ2-7; D gene unclear. The CDR3 extends over 11 amino acids. With 6 bases removed from V and 5 bases from J, the gap between germline ends came to 8 bases. The germline V gene has CDR1 KGHSH and CDR2 LQKENI. CDR3 coding DNA: TGTGCCAGCTCCCAAAGAGACGAGCAGTACTTC. The encoded protein is CASSQRDEQYF.

The genes are TRBV7-8 and TRBJ1-2, with TRBD1 as a possible D gene (6 bases). The V gene lost 0 bases and the J gene lost 4 bases, with 9 bases spanning the gap. Germline V gene lookup returns CDR1 SGHVS and CDR2 FQNEAQ. CDR3 length equals 14 residues. DNA for the CDR3: TGTGCCAGCAGCTTAGCAGGGGACATCTATGGCTACACCTTC. Amino acids: CASSLAGDIYGYTF.

The chain has TRBV4-3 and TRBJ2-7; 8 nucleotides align to TRBD2. The germline CDR1 and CDR2 sequences are LGHNA and YSLEER. The trim removed 1 base at V and 4 bases at J, leaving 9 bases unmatched. The CDR3 sequence is 16 residues long. CDR3 sequence reads: CASSQVALAGKYEQYF. The CDR3 nucleotides are TGCGCCAGCAGCCAAGTTGCATTAGCGGGGAAATACGAGCAGTACTTC.

The V call is TRBV19, the J call TRBJ2-3; 12 positions match TRBD2. CDR3 length: 15 amino acids. Germline V gene sequence: CDR1 LNHDA, CDR2 SQIVND (reference sequence). V lost 6 bases to trimming and J lost 3 bases; unmatched junction nucleotides: 4. This CDR3 is CASRRTSGETDTQYF. CDR3 coding DNA: TGTGCCAGTAGAAGGACTAGCGGGGAGACAGATACGCAGTATTTT.